A selection of T cell receptor beta chains follows, all from one sample in a study of T cell responses to AZD1222 COVID-19 vaccine. TCRdb's copy holds only in-frame clones and misses some; the assay was immunoSEQ multiplex PCR. The sample records 140,000 to 150,000 clones, around 84% being singletons. The sample was peripheral blood, taken 28 days after the second AZD1222 dose. The receptors come from an adult who received the AZD1222 COVID-19 vaccine. The CDR3 runs from the conserved cysteine through the conserved F or W. Fields, in order: J gene, V gene, D gene, clone size, CDR3 protein, CDR3 DNA. A D gene is named only where the DNA matches it firmly. Rows give clone size only sometimes, using once, few, many, or a class for an expanded clone.

j_call: TRBJ1-2
v_call: TRBV6-5
d_call: .
clone_size: .
cdr3_aa: CASGLGGYGYTF
cdr3_nt: TGTGCCAGCGGCCTGGGAGGCTATGGCTACACCTTC

j_call: TRBJ2-3
v_call: TRBV28
d_call: .
clone_size: .
cdr3_aa: CASSFAGVDTQYF
cdr3_nt: TGTGCCAGCAGTTTTGCCGGGGTGGATACGCAGTATTTT

j_call: TRBJ1-4
v_call: TRBV12-3/TRBV12-4
d_call: .
clone_size: .
cdr3_aa: CASSSGPLSQLFF
cdr3_nt: TGTGCCAGCAGTTCGGGCCCCCTCTCGCAGCTGTTTTTT

j_call: TRBJ2-7
v_call: TRBV10-3
d_call: .
clone_size: .
cdr3_aa: CAISDPGRTETYEQYF
cdr3_nt: TGTGCCATCAGTGATCCGGGTCGGACAGAGACCTACGAGCAGTACTTC

j_call: TRBJ2-7
v_call: TRBV6-1
d_call: .
clone_size: .
cdr3_aa: CASSEIGRSSYEQYF
cdr3_nt: TGTGCCAGCAGTGAAATTGGACGGAGCTCCTACGAGCAGTACTTC

j_call: TRBJ1-1
v_call: TRBV19
d_call: .
clone_size: few
cdr3_aa: CATTIGVMNTEAFF
cdr3_nt: TGTGCCACTACAATCGGGGTGATGAACACTGAAGCTTTCTTT

j_call: TRBJ1-1
v_call: TRBV6-5
d_call: .
clone_size: .
cdr3_aa: CASSYSWAGTEAFF
cdr3_nt: TGTGCCAGCAGTTACTCTTGGGCCGGCACTGAAGCTTTCTTT

j_call: TRBJ1-4
v_call: TRBV9
d_call: TRBD1
clone_size: .
cdr3_aa: CASSVRQGTNEKLFF
cdr3_nt: TGTGCCAGCAGCGTCAGACAGGGGACGAATGAAAAACTGTTTTTT

j_call: TRBJ1-6
v_call: TRBV7-2
d_call: .
clone_size: .
cdr3_aa: CASSLEAGNSPLHF
cdr3_nt: TGTGCCAGCAGCTTAGAGGCGGGCAATTCACCCCTCCACTTT

j_call: TRBJ1-1
v_call: TRBV9
d_call: TRBD1
clone_size: .
cdr3_aa: CASSGLDRALNTEAFF
cdr3_nt: TGTGCCAGCAGCGGCCTTGACAGGGCCTTGAACACTGAAGCTTTCTTT

j_call: TRBJ1-5
v_call: TRBV10-1
d_call: .
clone_size: .
cdr3_aa: CASSGGGNQPQHF
cdr3_nt: TGCGCCAGCAGTGGAGGGGGAAATCAGCCCCAGCATTTT

j_call: TRBJ1-1
v_call: TRBV19
d_call: .
clone_size: once
cdr3_aa: CASSPPGRVNTEAFF
cdr3_nt: TGTGCCAGTAGCCCACCGGGCAGGGTGAACACTGAAGCTTTCTTT

j_call: TRBJ1-2
v_call: TRBV5-1
d_call: .
clone_size: .
cdr3_aa: CASSLGGAEGYTF
cdr3_nt: TGCGCCAGCAGCTTGGGTGGGGCTGAAGGCTACACCTTC

j_call: TRBJ2-5
v_call: TRBV15
d_call: .
clone_size: .
cdr3_aa: CATSRGTEETQYF
cdr3_nt: TGTGCCACCAGCAGAGGCACCGAAGAGACCCAGTACTTC

j_call: TRBJ1-4
v_call: TRBV10-2
d_call: .
clone_size: once
cdr3_aa: CASSTGTTNEKLFF
cdr3_nt: TGCGCCAGCAGTACAGGGACAACTAATGAAAAACTGTTTTTT

j_call: TRBJ2-1
v_call: TRBV25-1
d_call: TRBD1
clone_size: .
cdr3_aa: CASRRTGTYYNEQFF
cdr3_nt: TGTGCCAGCAGGAGGACAGGGACCTACTACAATGAGCAGTTCTTC

j_call: TRBJ1-1
v_call: TRBV30
d_call: .
clone_size: .
cdr3_aa: CAWSLQGPSEAFF
cdr3_nt: TGTGCCTGGAGTCTGCAGGGCCCGTCTGAAGCTTTCTTT

j_call: TRBJ2-1
v_call: TRBV5-4
d_call: TRBD2
clone_size: .
cdr3_aa: CASSLDSGSYNEQFF
cdr3_nt: TGTGCCAGCAGCTTGGATAGCGGGAGTTACAATGAGCAGTTCTTC

j_call: TRBJ1-2
v_call: TRBV20-1
d_call: TRBD1
clone_size: .
cdr3_aa: CSASFTGDQTEGYTF
cdr3_nt: TGCAGTGCTAGTTTTACAGGGGACCAGACCGAGGGCTACACCTTC

j_call: TRBJ1-4
v_call: TRBV10-3
d_call: .
clone_size: .
cdr3_aa: CAISDRPNEKLFF
cdr3_nt: TGTGCCATCAGTGACAGGCCTAATGAAAAACTGTTTTTT

j_call: TRBJ1-4
v_call: TRBV9
d_call: TRBD1
clone_size: .
cdr3_aa: CASSVEGAGEKLFF
cdr3_nt: TGTGCCAGCAGCGTAGAGGGGGCGGGCGAAAAACTGTTTTTT

j_call: TRBJ1-5
v_call: TRBV2
d_call: .
clone_size: .
cdr3_aa: CASGGFGDSNQPQHF
cdr3_nt: TGTGCCAGCGGCGGGTTTGGGGATAGCAATCAGCCCCAGCATTTT

j_call: TRBJ1-6
v_call: TRBV5-1
d_call: .
clone_size: .
cdr3_aa: CASSAQSGADSPLHF
cdr3_nt: TGCGCCAGCAGCGCCCAGTCGGGTGCTGATTCACCCCTCCACTTT

j_call: TRBJ1-1
v_call: TRBV27
d_call: .
clone_size: .
cdr3_aa: CASSFGLMNTEAFF
cdr3_nt: TGTGCCAGCAGTTTCGGCCTAATGAACACTGAAGCTTTCTTT

j_call: TRBJ1-2
v_call: TRBV20-1
d_call: .
clone_size: .
cdr3_aa: CSVTGMGGYTF
cdr3_nt: TGCAGTGTTACAGGGATGGGAGGCTACACCTTC

j_call: TRBJ2-2
v_call: TRBV5-1
d_call: .
clone_size: .
cdr3_aa: CASSSLGGGSTGELFF
cdr3_nt: TGCGCCAGCAGTTCCCTAGGGGGGGGAAGCACCGGGGAGCTGTTTTTT

j_call: TRBJ1-5
v_call: TRBV15
d_call: .
clone_size: .
cdr3_aa: CATSRGHLVQDQPQHF
cdr3_nt: TGTGCCACCAGCAGAGGCCATCTCGTGCAGGATCAGCCCCAGCATTTT

j_call: TRBJ2-3
v_call: TRBV5-6
d_call: .
clone_size: .
cdr3_aa: CASSHRTGSTQYF
cdr3_nt: TGTGCCAGCAGCCACCGGACCGGGTCTACGCAGTATTTT

j_call: TRBJ1-5
v_call: TRBV6-5
d_call: .
clone_size: .
cdr3_aa: CASTGLRNQPQHF
cdr3_nt: TGTGCCAGCACGGGCCTCAGAAATCAGCCCCAGCATTTT

j_call: TRBJ2-1
v_call: TRBV4-1
d_call: .
clone_size: .
cdr3_aa: CASSHSLGSPNEQFF
cdr3_nt: TGCGCCAGCAGCCATTCCCTGGGTTCCCCCAATGAGCAGTTCTTC

j_call: TRBJ1-6
v_call: TRBV10-1
d_call: .
clone_size: .
cdr3_aa: CASSERRGSTLHF
cdr3_nt: TGCGCCAGCAGTGAGCGACGGGGGAGCACCCTCCACTTT

j_call: TRBJ2-7
v_call: TRBV5-1
d_call: TRBD1
clone_size: .
cdr3_aa: CASSPGQGVNEQYF
cdr3_nt: TGCGCCAGCAGCCCCGGACAGGGGGTTAACGAGCAGTACTTC

j_call: TRBJ2-7
v_call: TRBV7-5
d_call: .
clone_size: once
cdr3_aa: CARSCSGTGAYEQYF
cdr3_nt: TGTGCCAGAAGCTGTTCCGGGACAGGGGCCTACGAGCAGTACTTC

j_call: TRBJ1-4
v_call: TRBV28
d_call: TRBD1
clone_size: .
cdr3_aa: CASSDPGQGSNEKLFF
cdr3_nt: TGTGCCAGCAGTGATCCGGGACAGGGGTCTAATGAAAAACTGTTTTTT

j_call: TRBJ1-3
v_call: TRBV21-1
d_call: .
clone_size: .
cdr3_aa: CASSPPWGAGNTIYF
cdr3_nt: .

j_call: TRBJ2-3
v_call: TRBV30
d_call: .
clone_size: .
cdr3_aa: CAWSVLTTQYF
cdr3_nt: TGTGCCTGGAGTGTACTAACTACGCAGTATTTT

j_call: TRBJ1-2
v_call: TRBV6-1
d_call: TRBD1
clone_size: .
cdr3_aa: CASSEDPGQGARGYTF
cdr3_nt: TGTGCCAGCAGTGAAGACCCGGGACAGGGGGCGCGTGGCTACACCTTC

j_call: TRBJ1-6
v_call: TRBV5-1
d_call: .
clone_size: .
cdr3_aa: CASSLGQVINSPLHF
cdr3_nt: TGCGCCAGCAGCTTGGGACAGGTGATTAATTCACCCCTCCACTTT

j_call: TRBJ1-2
v_call: TRBV27
d_call: TRBD1
clone_size: once
cdr3_aa: CASSSTGGVNYGYTF
cdr3_nt: TGTGCCAGCAGTTCAACAGGGGGCGTTAACTATGGCTACACCTTC

j_call: TRBJ2-2
v_call: TRBV18
d_call: .
clone_size: .
cdr3_aa: CASSGVTTGELFF
cdr3_nt: TGTGCCAGCTCGGGGGTTACTACCGGGGAGCTGTTTTTT

j_call: TRBJ1-4
v_call: TRBV11-2
d_call: .
clone_size: .
cdr3_aa: CASSSWTEGEKLFF
cdr3_nt: TGTGCCAGCAGCTCCTGGACTGAGGGTGAAAAACTGTTTTTT

j_call: TRBJ2-5
v_call: TRBV3-1/TRBV3-2
d_call: .
clone_size: .
cdr3_aa: CASSEQGSLRTQYF
cdr3_nt: TGTGCCAGCAGCGAGCAAGGCAGTTTGAGGACCCAGTACTTC

j_call: TRBJ2-1
v_call: TRBV19
d_call: TRBD2
clone_size: .
cdr3_aa: CASSKSALASSSYNEQFF
cdr3_nt: TGTGCCAGTAGTAAGTCAGCACTAGCGTCGAGCTCCTACAATGAGCAGTTCTTC

j_call: TRBJ2-3
v_call: TRBV5-1
d_call: .
clone_size: .
cdr3_aa: CASGPGVSTDTQYF
cdr3_nt: TGCGCCAGTGGACCGGGGGTTAGCACAGATACGCAGTATTTT

j_call: TRBJ1-5
v_call: TRBV24-1
d_call: TRBD1
clone_size: .
cdr3_aa: CATSDSGQRHQPQHF
cdr3_nt: TGTGCCACCAGTGATTCGGGACAGCGTCATCAGCCCCAGCATTTT

j_call: TRBJ2-3
v_call: TRBV12-3/TRBV12-4
d_call: .
clone_size: .
cdr3_aa: CASSFSPDTQYF
cdr3_nt: TGTGCCAGCAGTTTCTCCCCAGATACGCAGTATTTT

j_call: TRBJ2-3
v_call: TRBV2
d_call: .
clone_size: .
cdr3_aa: CASSDGVADTQYF
cdr3_nt: TGTGCCAGCAGTGACGGGGTGGCAGATACGCAGTATTTT

j_call: TRBJ1-6
v_call: TRBV27
d_call: .
clone_size: .
cdr3_aa: CASRRRGNDSPLHF
cdr3_nt: TGTGCCAGCAGGCGTCGGGGGAACGATTCACCCCTCCACTTT

j_call: TRBJ1-5
v_call: TRBV5-6
d_call: .
clone_size: .
cdr3_aa: CASSLGLDQPQHF
cdr3_nt: TGTGCCAGCAGCTTAGGACTCGATCAGCCCCAGCATTTT

j_call: TRBJ2-7
v_call: TRBV5-6
d_call: TRBD2
clone_size: .
cdr3_aa: CASRPLAGGEGYEQYF
cdr3_nt: TGTGCCAGCAGGCCCCTAGCGGGAGGGGAGGGCTACGAGCAGTACTTC

j_call: TRBJ2-1
v_call: TRBV5-1
d_call: TRBD2
clone_size: .
cdr3_aa: CASSLWTSGGLYNEQFF
cdr3_nt: TGCGCCAGCAGCCTGTGGACTAGCGGGGGCCTTTACAATGAGCAGTTCTTC

j_call: TRBJ1-6
v_call: TRBV20-1
d_call: .
clone_size: .
cdr3_aa: CSASKGGALNSPLHF
cdr3_nt: TGCAGTGCTAGTAAAGGAGGGGCCCTTAATTCACCCCTCCACTTT

j_call: TRBJ2-3
v_call: TRBV7-2
d_call: .
clone_size: .
cdr3_aa: CASSRDTQYF
cdr3_nt: TGTGCCAGCAGCCGAGATACGCAGTATTTT

j_call: TRBJ1-2
v_call: TRBV6-2/TRBV6-3
d_call: .
clone_size: .
cdr3_aa: CASSWGRLTTNYGYTF
cdr3_nt: TGTGCCAGCAGTTGGGGACGGCTTACCACTAACTATGGCTACACCTTC

j_call: TRBJ2-1
v_call: TRBV5-6
d_call: TRBD2
clone_size: .
cdr3_aa: CASSEGVAGPNNEQFF
cdr3_nt: TGTGCCAGCAGCGAGGGGGTAGCGGGGCCCAACAATGAGCAGTTCTTC